The rows below give T cell receptor beta chains drawn from one sample of a study of cytomegalovirus exposure and HLA in healthy donors. Profiling relied on immunoSEQ multiplex PCR, and the TCRdb table lists in-frame clones only, not all of them. The sample holds approximately 56,000 clones, around 94% seen once. The sample was PBMCs. All receptors derive from a man younger than 35 in good health and CMV-seronegative. Each CDR3 is given with its conserved first and last residue. The order of the fields is D gene, clone size, J gene, V gene, CDR3 DNA, CDR3 protein. A D gene is named only where the DNA matches it firmly. Clone size is stated in some rows and not others, as once, few, many or a class when expanded.

TRBD2 | . | TRBJ2-1 | TRBV19 | TGTGCCAGTAGACGGACTAGCGGATCCTTCGATGAGCAGTTCTTC | CASRRTSGSFDEQFF
TRBD2 | once | TRBJ2-3 | TRBV9 | TGTGCCAGCAGCGTAGCGGCGGGAGGAGGGGCAGATACGCAGTATTTT | CASSVAAGGGADTQYF
TRBD1 | . | TRBJ1-3 | TRBV9 | TGTGCCAGCAGCGTCCAGGGGGCTGGAAACACCATATATTTT | CASSVQGAGNTIYF
. | . | TRBJ1-2 | TRBV5-6 | TGTGCCAGCAGCCCGACAGGACAGAACTATGGCTACACCTTC | CASSPTGQNYGYTF
TRBD2 | . | TRBJ2-7 | TRBV5-4 | TGTGCCAGCAGCCCCTCCGGGAGCGGGATCTCCTACGAGCAGTACTTC | CASSPSGSGISYEQYF
. | . | TRBJ2-7 | TRBV6-6 | TGTGCCAGCAGTTACGAAGATTTTAGCTACGAGCAGTACTTC | CASSYEDFSYEQYF
. | . | TRBJ2-7 | TRBV9 | TGTGCCAGCAGCGTAGCTACAGGTTACGAGCAGTACTTC | CASSVATGYEQYF
TRBD1 | . | TRBJ2-5 | TRBV4-3 | TGCGCCAGCAGCCAAGATAGGGGGACAGAAGAGACCCAGTACTTC | CASSQDRGTEETQYF
TRBD2 | . | TRBJ2-3 | TRBV11-2 | TGTGCCAGCAGCCAGGGGACTAGCGGGAGCACAGATACGCAGTATTTT | CASSQGTSGSTDTQYF
TRBD1 | . | TRBJ1-2 | TRBV7-3 | TGTGCCAGCAGTCACAGAGGGGGCAGGGTGCGGGGCTACACCTTC | CASSHRGGRVRGYTF
. | . | TRBJ2-7 | TRBV28 | TGTGCCAGCAGTTCCCTCGGACAGAGAAACTCCTACGAGCAGTACTTC | CASSSLGQRNSYEQYF
. | few | TRBJ1-2 | TRBV2 | TGTGCCAGCAGTGAACAGGGATATGGCTACACCTTC | CASSEQGYGYTF
. | once | TRBJ1-1 | TRBV11-3 | TGTGCCAGCAGCTTTCTACGGGACACTGAAGCTTTCTTT | CASSFLRDTEAFF
. | once | TRBJ1-1 | TRBV19 | TGTGCCAGTAGTACCTCGACAGGTATCATGAACACTGAAGCTTTCTTT | CASSTSTGIMNTEAFF
. | . | TRBJ1-5 | TRBV18 | TGTGCCAGCTCATGGGAGAAGGGTCAGCCCCAGCATTTT | CASSWEKGQPQHF
. | . | TRBJ2-1 | TRBV4-1 | TGCGCCAGCAGCACTAGTCAGGTCTATGAGCAGTTCTTC | CASSTSQVYEQFF
TRBD2 | . | TRBJ2-5 | TRBV18 | TGTGCCAGCTCTTTAGCGGGAGGGCCGGAGACCCAGTACTTC | CASSLAGGPETQYF
TRBD2 | . | TRBJ2-1 | TRBV5-5 | TGTGCCAGCAGCTTGGGGGTTAGCGGGAGATACAATGAGCAGTTCTTC | CASSLGVSGRYNEQFF
TRBD2 | . | TRBJ2-7 | TRBV18 | TGTGCCAGCTCACCACCGTCAGGCGGGAGTTACGAGCAGTACTTC | CASSPPSGGSYEQYF
. | . | TRBJ1-2 | TRBV6-5 | TGTGCCAGCAGCCAGGGTAACTATGGCTACACCTTC | CASSQGNYGYTF
. | . | TRBJ1-1 | TRBV19 | TGTGCCAGTAGTGACCGGCTGGCAGGGAAGGTGAACACTGAAGCTTTCTTT | CASSDRLAGKVNTEAFF
. | once | TRBJ2-3 | TRBV15 | TGTGCCACCAGCAGAGATCTAGGCGGAGCACACCGGGATACGCAGTATTTT | CATSRDLGGAHRDTQYF
TRBD1 | . | TRBJ2-2 | TRBV7-6 | TGTGCCAGCAGAACCGACAGGGGCATCGGGGAGCTGTTTTTT | CASRTDRGIGELFF
. | . | TRBJ2-1 | TRBV7-3 | TGTGCCAGCAGCCTATCGCTCCAGGTGGGGCAGTTCTTC | CASSLSLQVGQFF
. | . | TRBJ2-7 | TRBV18 | TGTGCCAGCTCAATCAGTGTAGAGCAGTACTTC | CASSISVEQYF
TRBD1 | . | TRBJ2-7 | TRBV11-2 | TGTGCCAGCAGCGGGGGGACAGGGTCCCACGAGCAGTACTTC | CASSGGTGSHEQYF
TRBD2 | . | TRBJ2-3 | TRBV11-2 | TGTGCCAGCAGTACTTATGGGGGGGGCACAGATACGCAGTATTTT | CASSTYGGGTDTQYF
. | . | TRBJ2-5 | TRBV27 | TGTGCCAGCAGTCATTCAGGGTCGGAGACCCAGTACTTC | CASSHSGSETQYF
. | . | TRBJ1-2 | TRBV19 | TGTGCCAGTAGTACACCCCGACAGGTGTATGGCTACACCTTC | CASSTPRQVYGYTF
. | once | TRBJ2-5 | TRBV27 | TGTGCCAGCAGTTTATATAACCAAGAGACCCAGTACTTC | CASSLYNQETQYF
TRBD2 | . | TRBJ2-3 | TRBV6-5 | TGTGCCAGCAGGGGACTAGCGGGAGGGGGAGATACGCAGTATTTT | CASRGLAGGGDTQYF
TRBD2 | . | TRBJ2-3 | TRBV2 | TGTGCCAGCAGTGAGGGGACTAGCGGGATGAAGCAGTATTTT | CASSEGTSGMKQYF
. | . | TRBJ2-7 | TRBV21-1 | TGTGCCAGCAGCAAAAAGCATCGGACTAGCGGCTCCTACGAGCAGTACTTC | CASSKKHRTSGSYEQYF
TRBD2 | . | TRBJ2-1 | TRBV2 | TGTGCCAGCAGTCTCGGGACTAGCGATGAGCAGTTCTTC | CASSLGTSDEQFF
. | . | TRBJ2-3 | TRBV18 | TGTGCCAGCTCACCAGAGATTGCAGATACGCAGTATTTT | CASSPEIADTQYF
. | . | TRBJ2-5 | TRBV5-5 | TGTGCCAGCAGTTGGGGGCAGCTCCTTGTCCAAGAGACCCAGTACTTC | CASSWGQLLVQETQYF
. | . | TRBJ1-4 | TRBV20-1 | TGCAGTGCCTTTCTCTGGGGAGTACTGTTTTTT | CSAFLWGVLFF
TRBD1 | . | TRBJ2-1 | TRBV25-1 | TGTGCCAGCAGTGTCCGGGACAGGGACGACAATGAGCAGTTCTTC | CASSVRDRDDNEQFF
. | . | TRBJ2-7 | TRBV29-1 | TGCAGCGTTGAAGACCCCGGTGAGAGCGAGCAGTACTTC | CSVEDPGESEQYF
. | . | TRBJ2-1 | TRBV28 | TGTGCCAGCAGTTTAACAGATGGCGAGCAGTTCTTC | CASSLTDGEQFF
TRBD2 | . | TRBJ2-3 | TRBV7-2 | TGTGCCAGCAGTTCAATAGGGACTAGCGTCTACCGTAGCACAGATACGCAGTATTTT | CASSSIGTSVYRSTDTQYF
. | . | TRBJ2-3 | TRBV7-2 | TGTGCCAGCAAGGTCAGGGGGAGGACAGATACGCAGTATTTT | CASKVRGRTDTQYF
. | few | TRBJ1-1 | TRBV13 | TGTGCCAGCAGCTTACGGGGGTCGGGTCAGCACACTGAAGCTTTCTTT | CASSLRGSGQHTEAFF
. | . | TRBJ2-3 | TRBV27 | TGTGCCAGCAGTTTCTCGGCAGCTGGAGCGGGTACGCAGTATTTT | CASSFSAAGAGTQYF
. | . | TRBJ2-7 | TRBV7-2 | TGTGCCAGCAGCTTAGTCGCCTACGAGCAGTACTTC | CASSLVAYEQYF
. | few | TRBJ1-3 | TRBV19 | TGTGCCAGTAGTATAGTCCCGAGGGGACACTCTGGAAACACCATATATTTT | CASSIVPRGHSGNTIYF
TRBD2 | . | TRBJ2-1 | TRBV6-1 | TGTGCCAGCAGTGAAGAAGGGTCCTGGCGGACTAGCTACAATGAGCAGTTCTTC | CASSEEGSWRTSYNEQFF
TRBD1 | . | TRBJ2-3 | TRBV5-1 | TGCGCCAGCAGCTTGGAACAGGGGGCTGCAGATACGCAGTATTTT | CASSLEQGAADTQYF
TRBD1 | . | TRBJ2-3 | TRBV28 | TGTGCCAGCAGGGCGGCGGACAGGGAAACAGATACGCAGTATTTT | CASRAADRETDTQYF
. | . | TRBJ2-2 | TRBV11-2 | TGTGCCAGCAGTCCCCTGCGCCTGAACACCGGGGAGCTGTTTTTT | CASSPLRLNTGELFF
TRBD2 | . | TRBJ2-5 | TRBV7-2 | TGTGCCAGCAGCCTAACTGGAGCGGGAGAGTGGGGAGAGACCCAGTACTTC | CASSLTGAGEWGETQYF
TRBD2 | once | TRBJ2-1 | TRBV12-5 | TGTGCTAGTGGCTCACTAGCGGGAATCGGTGAGCAGTTCTTC | CASGSLAGIGEQFF
TRBD1 | . | TRBJ2-7 | TRBV14 | TGTGCCAGCAGCCAATCCCTGGGACAGCTGGCCTACGAGCAGTACTTC | CASSQSLGQLAYEQYF
TRBD1 | . | TRBJ1-1 | TRBV27 | TGTGCCAGCAGTTCGGACAGGGGGAAAGGGGGCACTGAAGCTTTCTTT | CASSSDRGKGGTEAFF
TRBD1 | . | TRBJ2-7 | TRBV5-6 | TGTGCCAGCAGTCGCCACACAGGGGCGACCTCCTACGAGCAGTACTTC | CASSRHTGATSYEQYF
TRBD2 | . | TRBJ2-3 | TRBV28 | TGTGCCAGCAGTTCCCCTAGCGGTAGCACAGATACGCAGTATTTT | CASSSPSGSTDTQYF
TRBD2 | . | TRBJ2-3 | TRBV4-2 | TGTGCCACCGGCCCCTCACTGACTAGCGGGAGAAAAGATACGCAGTATTTT | CATGPSLTSGRKDTQYF
. | . | TRBJ2-3 | TRBV11-2 | TGTGCCAGCAGCTTAGAGGCCAACACAGATACGCAGTATTTT | CASSLEANTDTQYF
TRBD2 | . | TRBJ2-3 | TRBV29-1 | TGCAGTATCACCGGGACTAGCGGCACAGATACGCAGTATTTT | CSITGTSGTDTQYF
. | few | TRBJ2-5 | TRBV20-1 | TGCAGTGGAGAAGATCAAGAGACCCAGTACTTC | CSGEDQETQYF